This TCR beta chain was retrieved from a study of tissue T cells after allogeneic stem cell transplantation. Remarks on this clone: Gene names denote mouse genes. The read falls 1 residue short of the CDR3 end, and the missing part is taken from the germline J gene.

The CDR3 spans 14 residues. Trimming removed 2 bases from V and 10 bases from J; junction bases left unmatched: 7. Germline-derived CDR1 and CDR2 are GKSSPN and SITVG. Measured with immunoSEQ multiplex PCR; TCRdb has only the in-frame clones, and not every one. The table records about 21,000 clones, around 63% of them present only once. V usage is TRBV31 and J usage is TRBJ2-4, with TRBD2 identical over 12 bases. The specimen was blood. The origin of this receptor is a female BALB/c mouse in good health. Mice of this strain are of MHC haplotype H2-d. The CDR3 DNA, read in part, is TGTGCCTGGAGTGGGACTGGGGGGCCAAGGCCCTTGTAC. This codes for CAWSGTGGPRPLY. The entire CDR3 protein is CAWSGTGGPRPLYF. The full variable domain, with the rest looked up from reference TRBV31 and TRBJ2-4, is AQTIHQWPVAEIKAVGSPLSLGCTIKGKSSPNLYWYWQATGGTLQQLFYSITVGQVESVVQLNLSASRPKDDQFILSTEKLLLSHSGFYLCAWSGTGGPRPLYFGAGTRLSVL.